The 5 T cell receptor beta chains below were found in one sample sequenced in a study of blood T cells in healthy people across ages (dated by TCRdb to the mid-2010s). To prepare the library, 5' RACE was applied. The sample was run on an Illumina HiSeq 2500. A second PCR of roughly 6 to 12 cycles was run with a J-beta primer mix and a sample-barcoded 5' primer. The public reads were quality trimmed at Q25 with fastp and then assembled into clones with MiXCR by TCRdb, keeping productive beta chains. Merged by CDR3 protein, the rows form single entries marked with the most common genes and DNA. This sample lists roughly 800,000 distinct CDR3 sequences; about 55% were detected once. The ten most abundant clones make up about 38% of the sample. Sequencing was carried out using blood. These receptors all come from an elderly man in good health.

This clonotype was found a few times. The rearrangement links TRBV9 to TRBJ2-5, with D hard to call. CDR1 and CDR2 from the germline V gene are SGDLS and YYNGEE. The V gene lost 3 bases and the J gene lost 5 bases, with 8 bases spanning the gap. The CDR3 totals 12 residues. In DNA form, the CDR3 reads TGTGCCAGCAGCGCTCACTTCGAGACCCAGTACTTC. Translating gives CASSAHFETQYF.

The V gene is TRBV30, the J gene TRBJ2-1, with 15 nucleotides matching TRBD2. The ends lost 4 bases at V and 4 bases at J; junction bases unmatched: 14. Germline CDR1 GTSNPN, CDR2 SVGIG (reference sequence). The CDR3 runs to 19 residues. The CDR3 DNA reads TGTGCCTGGACATCGGGACTAGCGGGAGGAATATCCCCTTACAATGAGCAGTTCTTC. Translated, it gives CAWTSGLAGGISPYNEQFF.

This clonotype was observed a handful of times. This sequence joins TRBV9 and TRBJ2-1; possibly TRBD1 for D (5 bases). CDR3 length equals 13 residues. Trimming took 0 bases from V and 7 from J, leaving 8 bases between them. Germline values: CDR1 SGDLS, CDR2 YYNGEE. The CDR3 DNA reads TGTGCCAGCAGCGTAGAGGGGAAAAATGAGCAGTTCTTC. Translation gives CASSVEGKNEQFF.

This clonotype appeared a few times. The chain combines TRBV2 with TRBJ2-1; TRBD1 matches 8 bases. The end of the DNA aligns better with TRBJ2-7, so the J call may be wrong. The CDR3 extends over 13 amino acids. CDR1 is SNHLY, CDR2 FYNNEI, per germline. The CDR3 loop is CAIGQGPYNEQYF. CDR3 nucleotide sequence: TGTGCCATCGGACAGGGCCCCTACAATGAGCAGTACTTC.

This clonotype was seen a few times. The V call is TRBV11-2, the J call TRBJ2-5; the D is unclear. In germline, CDR1 is SGHAT, CDR2 FQNNGV. The CDR3 has 12 amino acids. Trimming cost V 1 base and J 11 bases, with 11 bases left between them. CDR3 region: CASSLVRVEQYF. In DNA form, the CDR3 reads TGTGCCAGCAGCTTAGTTCGGGTTGAGCAGTACTTC.